This section outlines one T cell receptor beta chain sequence together with its context. This entry belongs to a study of cytotoxic CD8 clonotypes in ibrutinib-treated CLL. Germline V CDR1 and CDR2: SGDLS, YYNGEE. Losses at the gene ends were 4 bases for V and 1 base for J; bases not matched to a gene: 3. The CDR3 consists of 15 residues. Measured with immunoSEQ multiplex PCR; TCRdb has only the in-frame clones, and not every one. The profile shows 33,000 or so clones, 45% to 50% of them singletons. The sample consisted of PBMCs, taken before ibrutinib treatment. V usage is TRBV9 and J usage is TRBJ2-3; 10 bases fit TRBD2. This TCR was sampled from a human donor with chronic lymphocytic leukemia. This chain's CDR3 is CASSPSGGGTDTQYF. The CDR3 nucleotides are TGTGCCAGCAGCCCCAGCGGGGGGGGCACAGATACGCAGTATTTT.